These 5 T cell receptor beta chains came from one sample sequenced in a study of blood T cells in healthy people across ages. PCR was performed a second time for about 6 to 12 cycles using a sample-barcoded 5' primer and a J-beta primer mix. Via MiXCR, TCRdb re-called the 5' RACE reads, giving one row per CDR3 protein. The sample has approximately 670,000 distinct CDR3 sequences; around 41% are singletons. Sequencing was carried out using blood. Receptors were obtained from a man aged 80 or over in good health.

The chain has TRBV28 and TRBJ1-2, with 10 bases matching TRBD1. V was clipped by 6 bases and J by 5 bases; unmatched bases: 3. The CDR3 length is 13 residues. Germline V gene lookup returns CDR1 MDHEN and CDR2 SYDVKM. The CDR3 coding sequence is TGTGCCAGCAGACCGGGACAGGGGTATGGCTACACCTTC. This translates into CASRPGQGYGYTF.

This clonotype was observed a few times. The V gene is TRBV7-2, the J gene TRBJ2-7; 9 nucleotides match TRBD2. The CDR3 is 15 amino acids. Per germline, CDR1 SGHTA and CDR2 FQGNSA. V lost 4 bases and J lost 1; bases outside the gene matches: 5. The CDR3: CASSWNSGGSYEQYF. The CDR3 DNA reads TGTGCCAGCAGCTGGAATAGCGGGGGATCCTACGAGCAGTACTTC.

This clonotype occurred a few times. The chain is built from TRBV7-2 and TRBJ2-5; D is perhaps TRBD1 (5 bases). Germline values: CDR1 SGHTA, CDR2 FQGNSA. The CDR3 is 15 residues long. V was cut by 5 bases and J by 11 bases, with 24 bases left in between. Here the CDR3 reads CASSRRQSLPNEQYF. CDR3 DNA: TGTGCCAGCAGCCGTCGACAGTCCCTACCCAATGAGCAGTACTTC. Full variable domain (remainder filled in from reference TRBV7-2 and TRBJ2-5): GAGVSQSPSNKVTEKGKDVELRCDPISGHTALYWYRQSLGQGLEFLIYFQGNSAPDKSGLPSDRFSAERTGGSVSTLTIQRTQQEDSAVYLCASSRRQSLPNEQYFGPGTRLLVL.

V gene TRBV6-2 or TRBV6-3 combines with J gene TRBJ2-7, with unresolved D. Trimming stripped 5 bases from V and 1 base from J, with 9 bases between. CDR3 length: 13 residues. The germline gives CDR1 MNHEY, CDR2 SVGEGT. CDR3 sequence reads: CASSRDLSYEQYF. DNA of the CDR3: TGTGCCAGCAGTCGCGACTTATCCTACGAGCAGTACTTC.

The chain recombines TRBV7-9 with TRBJ2-5; 8 nucleotides line up with TRBD1. Looked up from germline, CDR1 is SEHNR and CDR2 is FQNEAQ (reference sequence). With 3 bases clipped from V and 2 bases from J, the junction kept 8 bases outside the gene matches. This CDR3 spans 16 amino acids. CDR3 DNA sequence: TGTGCCAGCAGCTTCGACGGGACAGGCGATCAAGAGACCCAGTACTTC. Translated: CASSFDGTGDQETQYF.